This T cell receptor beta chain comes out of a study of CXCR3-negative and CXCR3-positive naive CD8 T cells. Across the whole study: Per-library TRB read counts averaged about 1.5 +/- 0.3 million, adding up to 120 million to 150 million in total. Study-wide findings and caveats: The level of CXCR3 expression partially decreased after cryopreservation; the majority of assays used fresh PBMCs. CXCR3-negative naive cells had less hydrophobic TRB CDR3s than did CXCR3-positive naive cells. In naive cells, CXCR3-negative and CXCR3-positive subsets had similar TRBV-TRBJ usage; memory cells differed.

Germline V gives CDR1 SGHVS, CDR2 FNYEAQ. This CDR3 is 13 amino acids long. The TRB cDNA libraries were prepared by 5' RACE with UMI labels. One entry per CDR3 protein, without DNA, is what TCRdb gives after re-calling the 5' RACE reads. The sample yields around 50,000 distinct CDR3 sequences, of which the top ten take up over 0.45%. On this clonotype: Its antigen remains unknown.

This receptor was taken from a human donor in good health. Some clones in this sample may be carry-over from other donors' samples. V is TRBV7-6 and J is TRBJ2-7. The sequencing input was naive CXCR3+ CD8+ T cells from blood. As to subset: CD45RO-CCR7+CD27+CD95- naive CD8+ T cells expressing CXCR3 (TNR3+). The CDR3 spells CASSLDGTYEQYF.